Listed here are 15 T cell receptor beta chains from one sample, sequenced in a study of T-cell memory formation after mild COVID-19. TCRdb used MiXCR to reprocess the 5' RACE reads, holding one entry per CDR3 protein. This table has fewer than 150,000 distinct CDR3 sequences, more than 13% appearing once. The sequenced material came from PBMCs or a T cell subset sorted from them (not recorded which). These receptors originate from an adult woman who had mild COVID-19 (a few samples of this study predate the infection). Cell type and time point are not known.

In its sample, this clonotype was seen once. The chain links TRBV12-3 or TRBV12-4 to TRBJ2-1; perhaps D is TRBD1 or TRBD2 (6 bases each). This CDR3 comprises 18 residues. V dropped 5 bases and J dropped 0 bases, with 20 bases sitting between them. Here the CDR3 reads CASSAKHGGASSYNEQFF. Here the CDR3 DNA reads TGTGCCAGCAGTGCCAAGCACGGGGGCGCAAGCTCCTACAATGAGCAGTTCTTC.

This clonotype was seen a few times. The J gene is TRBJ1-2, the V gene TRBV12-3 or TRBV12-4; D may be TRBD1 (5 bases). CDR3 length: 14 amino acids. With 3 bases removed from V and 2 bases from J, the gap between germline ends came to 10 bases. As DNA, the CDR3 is TGTGCCAGCAGTTTTTCAGGGACGAACTATGGCTACACCTTC. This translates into CASSFSGTNYGYTF.

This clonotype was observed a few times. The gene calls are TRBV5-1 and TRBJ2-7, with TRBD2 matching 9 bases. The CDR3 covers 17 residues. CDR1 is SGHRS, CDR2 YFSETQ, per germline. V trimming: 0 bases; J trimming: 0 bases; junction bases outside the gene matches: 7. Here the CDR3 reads CASSLELAGPSSYEQYF. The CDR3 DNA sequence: TGCGCCAGCAGCTTGGAACTAGCGGGCCCCAGCTCCTACGAGCAGTACTTC.

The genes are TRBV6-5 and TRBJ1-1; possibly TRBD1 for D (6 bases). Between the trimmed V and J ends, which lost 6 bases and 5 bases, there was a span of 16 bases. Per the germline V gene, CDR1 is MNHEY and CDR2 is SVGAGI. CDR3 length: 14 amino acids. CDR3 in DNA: TGTGCCAGCAGCGAGGGCAGGGGTTATACTGAAGCTTTCTTT. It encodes CASSEGRGYTEAFF.

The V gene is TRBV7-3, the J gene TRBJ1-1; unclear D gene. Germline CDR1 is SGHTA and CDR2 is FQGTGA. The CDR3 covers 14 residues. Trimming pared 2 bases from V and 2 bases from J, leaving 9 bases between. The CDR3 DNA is TGTGCCAGCAGCTTATCAGTGGAAAACACTGAAGCTTTCTTT. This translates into CASSLSVENTEAFF.

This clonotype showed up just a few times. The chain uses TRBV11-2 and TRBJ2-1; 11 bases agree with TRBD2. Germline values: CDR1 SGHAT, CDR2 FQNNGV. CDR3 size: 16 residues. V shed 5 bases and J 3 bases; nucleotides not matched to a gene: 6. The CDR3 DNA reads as TGTGCCAGCAGCCTCCAAACTAGCGGGAGCTACAATGAGCAGTTCTTC. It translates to CASSLQTSGSYNEQFF.

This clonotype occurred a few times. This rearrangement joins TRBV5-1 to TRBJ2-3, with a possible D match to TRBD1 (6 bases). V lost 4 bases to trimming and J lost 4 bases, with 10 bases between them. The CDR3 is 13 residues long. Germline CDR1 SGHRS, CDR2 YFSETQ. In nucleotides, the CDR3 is TGCGCCAGCAGCCCAGGGGTGGCAGATACGCAGTATTTT. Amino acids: CASSPGVADTQYF. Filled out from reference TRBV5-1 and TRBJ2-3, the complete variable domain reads KAGVTQTPRYLIKTRGQQVTLSCSPISGHRSVSWYQQTPGQGLQFLFEYFSETQRNKGNFPGRFSGRQFSNSRSEMNVSTLELGDSALYLCASSPGVADTQYFGPGTRLTVL.

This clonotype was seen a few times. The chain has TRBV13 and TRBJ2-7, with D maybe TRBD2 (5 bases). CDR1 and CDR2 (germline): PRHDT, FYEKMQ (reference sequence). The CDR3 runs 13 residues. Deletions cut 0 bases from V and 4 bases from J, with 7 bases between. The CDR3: CASSLGADYEQYF. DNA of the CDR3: TGTGCCAGCAGCTTAGGAGCGGATTACGAGCAGTACTTC.

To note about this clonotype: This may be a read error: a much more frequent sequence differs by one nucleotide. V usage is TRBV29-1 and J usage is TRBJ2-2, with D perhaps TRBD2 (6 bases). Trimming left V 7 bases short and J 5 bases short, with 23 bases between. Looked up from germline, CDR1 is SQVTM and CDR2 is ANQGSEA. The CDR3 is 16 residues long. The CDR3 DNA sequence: TGCAGCGCCCTACCGGACAATAGCGGAGTGACCGGGGAGCTGTTTTTT. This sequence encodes CSALPDNSGVTGELFF.

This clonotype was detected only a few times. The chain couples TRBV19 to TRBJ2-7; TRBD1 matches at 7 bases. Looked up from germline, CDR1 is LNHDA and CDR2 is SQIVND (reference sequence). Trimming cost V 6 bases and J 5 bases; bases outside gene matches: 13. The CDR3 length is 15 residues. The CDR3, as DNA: TGTGCCAGTAGGGAACAGGGGCGCTCTTCCCACGAGCAGTACTTC. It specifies CASREQGRSSHEQYF. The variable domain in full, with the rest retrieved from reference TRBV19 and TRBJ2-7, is DGGITQSPKYLFRKEGQNVTLSCEQNLNHDAMYWYRQDPGQGLRLIYYSQIVNDFQKGDIAEGYSVSREKKESFPLTVTSAQKNPTAFYLCASREQGRSSHEQYFGPGTRLTVT.

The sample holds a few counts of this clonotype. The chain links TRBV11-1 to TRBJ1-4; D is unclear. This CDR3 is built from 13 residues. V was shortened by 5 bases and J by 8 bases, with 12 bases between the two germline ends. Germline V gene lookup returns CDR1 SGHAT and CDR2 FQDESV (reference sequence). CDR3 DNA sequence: TGTGCCAGCAGCCAACTGCGGAGCGAAAAACTGTTTTTT. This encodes CASSQLRSEKLFF.

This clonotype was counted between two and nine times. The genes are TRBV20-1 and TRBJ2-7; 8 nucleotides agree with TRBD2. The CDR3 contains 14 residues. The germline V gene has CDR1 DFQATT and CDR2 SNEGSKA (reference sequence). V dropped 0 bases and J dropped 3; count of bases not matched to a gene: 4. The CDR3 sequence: CSARDPREGYEQYF. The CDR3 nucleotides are TGCAGTGCTAGAGATCCCCGGGAGGGCTACGAGCAGTACTTC.

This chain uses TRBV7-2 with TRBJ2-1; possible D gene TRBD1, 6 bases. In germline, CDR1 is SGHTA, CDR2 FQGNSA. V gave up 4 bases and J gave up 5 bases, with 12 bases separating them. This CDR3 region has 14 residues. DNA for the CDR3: TGTGCCAGCAGCTGGACAGAGTTAAACAATGAGCAGTTCTTC. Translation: CASSWTELNNEQFF.

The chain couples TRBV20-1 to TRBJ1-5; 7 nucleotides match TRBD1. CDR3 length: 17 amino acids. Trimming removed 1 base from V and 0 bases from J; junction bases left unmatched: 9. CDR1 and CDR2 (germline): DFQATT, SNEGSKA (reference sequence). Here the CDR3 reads CSARVEAGGDSNQPQHF. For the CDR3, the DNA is TGCAGTGCTAGAGTCGAGGCAGGGGGGGATAGCAATCAGCCCCAGCATTTT.

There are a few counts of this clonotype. CDR3 sequence: CASSLSRDLYGYTF. CDR3 bases: TGTGCCAGCAGTTTATCCAGGGACCTTTATGGCTACACCTTC. This chain connects TRBV12-3 or TRBV12-4 to TRBJ1-2; D may be TRBD1 (5 bases). The V end lost 2 bases, the J end lost 5 bases, and 12 bases lay between the germline ends. The CDR3 is 14 residues long.